This T cell receptor (beta chain) was profiled in a study of blood T cell repertoires in COVID-19. Across the study: PBMCs, B-cell-depleted T cells, or T cells were the source of the cDNA or gDNA that made up the material.

Original data processing: Researchers report that nucleated cell counts were estimated from reference gene primer amplification. TCRdb keeps only in-frame clones here, not all; method: immunoSEQ multiplex PCR. That table is the source of V, J and clone size, and D and trimming were worked out from the DNA. The sample includes roughly 180,000 clones, about four fifths of them seen just once. Seattle participants joined during active infection and were tracked over time. The trim removed 6 bases at V and 6 bases at J, leaving 4 bases unmatched. The germline V gene encodes CDR1 MNHEY and CDR2 SVGAGI. This CDR3 spans 13 amino acids. This clone has a count of ten or more.

The V gene is TRBV6-5, the J gene TRBJ1-1; 10 positions match TRBD1. The source is a woman in her fifties or sixties with COVID-19, enrolled during active disease. Sequences were obtained from peripheral blood. The CDR3 loop is CASRSTGGPEAFF. In DNA form, the CDR3 reads TGTGCCAGCAGATCGACAGGGGGCCCTGAAGCTTTCTTT.